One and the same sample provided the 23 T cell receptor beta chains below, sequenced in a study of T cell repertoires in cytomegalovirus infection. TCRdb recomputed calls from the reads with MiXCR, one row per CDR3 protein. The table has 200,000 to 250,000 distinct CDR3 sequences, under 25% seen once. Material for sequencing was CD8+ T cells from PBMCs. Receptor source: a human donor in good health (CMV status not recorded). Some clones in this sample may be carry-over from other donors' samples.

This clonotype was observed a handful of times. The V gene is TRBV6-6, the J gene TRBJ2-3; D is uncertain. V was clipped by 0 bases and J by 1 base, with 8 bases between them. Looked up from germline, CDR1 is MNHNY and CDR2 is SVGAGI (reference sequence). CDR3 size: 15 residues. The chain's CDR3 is CASSYSTLRTDTQYF. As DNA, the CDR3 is TGTGCCAGCAGTTACTCGACACTCCGCACAGATACGCAGTATTTT.

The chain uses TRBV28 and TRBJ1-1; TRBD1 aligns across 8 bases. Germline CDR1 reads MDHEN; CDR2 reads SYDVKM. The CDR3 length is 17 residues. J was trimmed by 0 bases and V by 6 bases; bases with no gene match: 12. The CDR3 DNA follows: TGTGCCAGCAGCCCCATCGGACAGGGAAGGATGAACACTGAAGCTTTCTTT. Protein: CASSPIGQGRMNTEAFF. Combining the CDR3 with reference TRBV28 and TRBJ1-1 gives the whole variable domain DVKVTQSSRYLVKRTGEKVFLECVQDMDHENMFWYRQDPGLGLRLIYFSYDVKMKEKGDIPEGYSVSREKKERFSLILESASTNQTSMYLCASSPIGQGRMNTEAFFGQGTRLTVV.

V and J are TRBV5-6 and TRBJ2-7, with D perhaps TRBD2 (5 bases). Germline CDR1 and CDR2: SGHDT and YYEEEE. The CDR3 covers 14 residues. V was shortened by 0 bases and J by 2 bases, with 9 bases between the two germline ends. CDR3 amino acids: CASSLGVATYEQYF. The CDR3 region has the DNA TGTGCCAGCAGCTTGGGGGTAGCGACCTACGAGCAGTACTTC.

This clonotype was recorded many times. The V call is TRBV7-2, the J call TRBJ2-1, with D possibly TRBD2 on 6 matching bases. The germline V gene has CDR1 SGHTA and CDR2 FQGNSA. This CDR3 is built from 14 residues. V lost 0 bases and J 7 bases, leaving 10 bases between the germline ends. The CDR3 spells CASSLAGGKNEQFF. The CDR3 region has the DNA TGTGCCAGCAGCTTAGCGGGGGGTAAGAATGAGCAGTTCTTC.

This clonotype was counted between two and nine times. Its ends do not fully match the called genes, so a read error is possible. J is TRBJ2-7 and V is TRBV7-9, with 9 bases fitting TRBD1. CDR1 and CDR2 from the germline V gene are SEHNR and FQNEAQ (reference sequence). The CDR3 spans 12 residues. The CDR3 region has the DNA TGTGCCAGCACCTCCGACGGGACAGGGCTCCTCTTC. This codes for CASTSDGTGLLF.

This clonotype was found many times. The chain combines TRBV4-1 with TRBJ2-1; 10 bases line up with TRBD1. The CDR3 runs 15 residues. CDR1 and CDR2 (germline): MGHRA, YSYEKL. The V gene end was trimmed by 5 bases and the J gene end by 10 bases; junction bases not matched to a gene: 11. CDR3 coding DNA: TGCGCCAGCAGCTTCCGAGGGACAGGGGTAGGCGAGCAGTTCTTC. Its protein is CASSFRGTGVGEQFF.

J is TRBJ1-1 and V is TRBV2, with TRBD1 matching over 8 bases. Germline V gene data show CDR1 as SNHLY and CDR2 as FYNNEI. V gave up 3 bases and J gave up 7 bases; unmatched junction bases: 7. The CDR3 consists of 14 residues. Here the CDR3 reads CASSEGQGAIEAFF. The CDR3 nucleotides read TGTGCCAGCAGTGAGGGGCAGGGGGCTATTGAAGCTTTCTTT.

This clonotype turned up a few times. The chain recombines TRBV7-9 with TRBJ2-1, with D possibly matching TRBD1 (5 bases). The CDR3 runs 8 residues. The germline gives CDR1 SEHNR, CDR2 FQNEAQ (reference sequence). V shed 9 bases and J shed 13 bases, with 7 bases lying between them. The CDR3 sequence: CASDRQFF. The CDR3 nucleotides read TGTGCCAGTGACAGACAGTTCTTC.

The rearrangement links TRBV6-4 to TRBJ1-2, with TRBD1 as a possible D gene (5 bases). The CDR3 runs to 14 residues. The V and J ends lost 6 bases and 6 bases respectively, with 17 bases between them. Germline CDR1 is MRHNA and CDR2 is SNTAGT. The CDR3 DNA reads TGTGCCAGCAGCCCACGGGACCAGGTGGATGGCTACACCTTC. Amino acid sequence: CASSPRDQVDGYTF.

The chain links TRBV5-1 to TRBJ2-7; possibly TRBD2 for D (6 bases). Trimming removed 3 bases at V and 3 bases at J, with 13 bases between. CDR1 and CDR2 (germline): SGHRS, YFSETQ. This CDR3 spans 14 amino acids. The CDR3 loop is CASSSSGLNYEQYF. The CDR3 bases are TGCGCCAGCAGCTCCTCGGGACTGAACTACGAGCAGTACTTC. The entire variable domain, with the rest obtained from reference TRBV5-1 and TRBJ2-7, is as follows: KAGVTQTPRYLIKTRGQQVTLSCSPISGHRSVSWYQQTPGQGLQFLFEYFSETQRNKGNFPGRFSGRQFSNSRSEMNVSTLELGDSALYLCASSSSGLNYEQYFGPGTRLTVT.

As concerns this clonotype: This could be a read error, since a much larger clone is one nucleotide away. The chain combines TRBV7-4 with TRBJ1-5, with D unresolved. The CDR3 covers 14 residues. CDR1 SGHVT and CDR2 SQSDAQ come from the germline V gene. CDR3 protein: CAGSTTGLDQPQHF. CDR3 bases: TGTGCCGGCAGCACCACGGGCCTCGATCAGCCCCAGCATTTT.

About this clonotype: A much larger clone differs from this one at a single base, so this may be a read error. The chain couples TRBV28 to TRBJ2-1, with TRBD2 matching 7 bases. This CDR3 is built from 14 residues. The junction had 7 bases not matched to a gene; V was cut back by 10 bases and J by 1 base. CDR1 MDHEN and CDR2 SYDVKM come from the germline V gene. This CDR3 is CANTQAGSYNEQFF. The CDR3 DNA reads TGTGCCAACACCCAAGCGGGGTCCTACAATGAGCAGTTCTTC. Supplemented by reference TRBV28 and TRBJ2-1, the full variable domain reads DVKVTQSSRYLVKRTGEKVFLECVQDMDHENMFWYRQDPGLGLRLIYFSYDVKMKEKGDIPEGYSVSREKKERFSLILESASTNQTSMYLCANTQAGSYNEQFFGPGTRLTVL.

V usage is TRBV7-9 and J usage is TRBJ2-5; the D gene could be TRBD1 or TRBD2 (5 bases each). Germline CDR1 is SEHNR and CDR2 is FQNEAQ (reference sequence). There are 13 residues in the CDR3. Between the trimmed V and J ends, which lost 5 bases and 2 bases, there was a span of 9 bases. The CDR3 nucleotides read TGTGCCAGCAGCGGGGACGTACAAGAGACCCAGTACTTC. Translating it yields CASSGDVQETQYF.

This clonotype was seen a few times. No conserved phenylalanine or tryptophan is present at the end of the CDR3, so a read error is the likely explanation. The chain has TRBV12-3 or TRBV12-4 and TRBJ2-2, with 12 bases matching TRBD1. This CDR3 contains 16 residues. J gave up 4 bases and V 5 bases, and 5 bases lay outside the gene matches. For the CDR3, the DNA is TGTGCCAGCAGTGGGACAGGGGGCGTCAGCACCGGGGAGCTGTTTTCT. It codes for CASSGTGGVSTGELFS.

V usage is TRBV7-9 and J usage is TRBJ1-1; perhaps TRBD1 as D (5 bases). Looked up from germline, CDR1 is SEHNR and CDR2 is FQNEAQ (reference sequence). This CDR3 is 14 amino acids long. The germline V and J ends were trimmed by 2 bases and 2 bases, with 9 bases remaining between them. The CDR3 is CASSLSGTNTEAFF. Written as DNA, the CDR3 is TGTGCCAGCAGCTTATCCGGGACTAACACTGAAGCTTTCTTT.

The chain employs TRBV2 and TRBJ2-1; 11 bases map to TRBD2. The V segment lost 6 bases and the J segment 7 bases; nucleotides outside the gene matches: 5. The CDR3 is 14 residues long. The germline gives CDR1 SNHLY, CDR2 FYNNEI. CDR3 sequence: CASRSSGGHNEQFF. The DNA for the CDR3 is TGTGCCAGCAGATCTAGCGGGGGGCATAATGAGCAGTTCTTC.

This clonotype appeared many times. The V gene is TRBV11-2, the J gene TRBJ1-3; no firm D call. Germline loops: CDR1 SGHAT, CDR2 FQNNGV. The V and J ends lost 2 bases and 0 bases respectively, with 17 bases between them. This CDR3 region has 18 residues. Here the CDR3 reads CASSLFPSGGSSGNTIYF. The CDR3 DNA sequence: TGTGCCAGCAGCTTATTTCCATCGGGAGGTAGCTCTGGAAACACCATATATTTT.

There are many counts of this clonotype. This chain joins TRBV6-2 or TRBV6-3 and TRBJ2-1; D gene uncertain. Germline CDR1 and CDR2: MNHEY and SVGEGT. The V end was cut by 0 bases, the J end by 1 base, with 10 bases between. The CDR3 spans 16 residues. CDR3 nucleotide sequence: TGTGCCAGCAGTTACTCCACAGTGGGGTCCTACAATGAGCAGTTCTTC. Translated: CASSYSTVGSYNEQFF.

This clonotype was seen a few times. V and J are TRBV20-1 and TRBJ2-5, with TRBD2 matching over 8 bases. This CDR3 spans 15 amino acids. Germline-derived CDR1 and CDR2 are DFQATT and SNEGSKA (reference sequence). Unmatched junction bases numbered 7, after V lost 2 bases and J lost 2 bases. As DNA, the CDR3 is TGCAGTGCTAGAAAAGCGGGGGAGTTTCAAGAGACCCAGTACTTC. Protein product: CSARKAGEFQETQYF.

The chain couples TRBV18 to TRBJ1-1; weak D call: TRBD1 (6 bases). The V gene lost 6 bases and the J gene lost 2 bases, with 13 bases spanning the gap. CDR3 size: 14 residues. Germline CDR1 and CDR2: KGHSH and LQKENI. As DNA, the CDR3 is TGTGCCAGCTCTCAACAGGGTATCAACACTGAAGCTTTCTTT. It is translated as CASSQQGINTEAFF.

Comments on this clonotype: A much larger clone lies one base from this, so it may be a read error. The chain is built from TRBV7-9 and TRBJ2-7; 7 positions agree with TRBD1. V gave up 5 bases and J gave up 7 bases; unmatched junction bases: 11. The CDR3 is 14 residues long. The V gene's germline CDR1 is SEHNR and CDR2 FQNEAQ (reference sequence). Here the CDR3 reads CASSVGQAWEEQYF. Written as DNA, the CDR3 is TGTGCCAGCAGCGTAGGACAGGCCTGGGAGGAGCAGTACTTC.

Here the CDR3 DNA reads TGTGCCAGCAGCTCTGTGCCAGGGAGTAGCGAGCAGTACTTC. It translates to CASSSVPGSSEQYF. The chain uses TRBV28 and TRBJ2-7; D may match TRBD1 or TRBD2 (5 bases each). The ends were cut back, 6 bases at V and 6 bases at J, with 18 bases in the middle. The germline V gene has CDR1 MDHEN and CDR2 SYDVKM. This CDR3 contains 14 residues.

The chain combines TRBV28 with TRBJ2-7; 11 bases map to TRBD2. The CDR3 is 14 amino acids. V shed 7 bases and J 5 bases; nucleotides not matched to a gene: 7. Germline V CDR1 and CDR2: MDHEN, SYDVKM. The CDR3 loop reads CASTRLAGIHEQYF. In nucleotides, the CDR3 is TGTGCCAGCACAAGACTAGCGGGGATCCACGAGCAGTACTTC.